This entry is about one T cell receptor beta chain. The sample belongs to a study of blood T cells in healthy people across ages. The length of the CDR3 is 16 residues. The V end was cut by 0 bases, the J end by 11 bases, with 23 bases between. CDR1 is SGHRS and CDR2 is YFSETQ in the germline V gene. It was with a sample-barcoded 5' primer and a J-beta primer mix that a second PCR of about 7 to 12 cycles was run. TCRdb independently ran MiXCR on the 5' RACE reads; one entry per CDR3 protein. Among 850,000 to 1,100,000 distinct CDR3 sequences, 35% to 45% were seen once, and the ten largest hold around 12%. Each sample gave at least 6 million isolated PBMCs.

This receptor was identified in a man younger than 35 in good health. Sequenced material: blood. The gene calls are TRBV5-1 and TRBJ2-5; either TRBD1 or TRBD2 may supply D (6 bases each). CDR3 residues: CASSLGDFNGGNEQYF. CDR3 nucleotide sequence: TGCGCCAGCAGCTTGGGCGACTTCAACGGGGGCAATGAGCAGTACTTC.